The T cell receptor beta chain described here comes from a study of T-cell reconstitution after alpha-beta-depleted transplantation in children. This CDR3 region has 16 residues. Per the germline V gene, CDR1 is LGHDT and CDR2 is YNNKEL (reference sequence). Trimming removed 4 bases from V and 2 bases from J; junction bases left unmatched: 8. As to this clonotype: Its antigen remains unidentified.

TCRbeta library construction was performed incorporating unique molecular identifiers. TCRdb redid the calling of the PCR reads with MiXCR, one entry per CDR3 protein. This repertoire shows 200,000 to 250,000 distinct CDR3 sequences, 20% to 30% found once; its top ten account for about 4.8%. General observations from the study: Recipient T cells and thymic progenitors that survived were the source of the high TCRbeta diversity seen at day 60 in some patients. The authors attributed T-cell counts and diversity one year after transplant mostly to newly produced T cells. Several hundred rapidly expanded clones from non-depleted graft cells reportedly supplied alpha-beta T cells about two months post-transplant.

Source: PBMCs, mostly from graft donor cells, taken 360 days after TCRalphabeta/CD19-depleted stem cell transplant. This sequence joins TRBV3-1 and TRBJ2-3; 8 bases are a match to TRBD2. The TCR sequence derives from a female patient aged 2-9 years who had a stem cell transplant for congenital amegakaryocytic thrombocytopenia, so the T cells may come from the graft donor. The chain's CDR3 is CASSRTLAVTTDTQYF. The CDR3 nucleotides are TGTGCCAGCAGCCGCACACTAGCGGTGACCACAGATACGCAGTATTTT.